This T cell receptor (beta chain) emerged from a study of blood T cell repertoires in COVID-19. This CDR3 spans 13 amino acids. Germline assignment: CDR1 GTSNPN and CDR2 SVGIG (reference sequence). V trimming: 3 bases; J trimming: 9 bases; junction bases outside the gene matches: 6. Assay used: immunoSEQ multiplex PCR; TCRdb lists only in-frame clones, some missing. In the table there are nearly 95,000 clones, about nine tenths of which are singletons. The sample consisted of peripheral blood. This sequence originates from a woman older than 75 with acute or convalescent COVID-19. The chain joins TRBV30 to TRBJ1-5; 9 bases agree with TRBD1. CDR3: CAWRGQGDGPQHF. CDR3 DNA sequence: TGTGCCTGGAGGGGACAGGGAGACGGGCCCCAGCATTTT.